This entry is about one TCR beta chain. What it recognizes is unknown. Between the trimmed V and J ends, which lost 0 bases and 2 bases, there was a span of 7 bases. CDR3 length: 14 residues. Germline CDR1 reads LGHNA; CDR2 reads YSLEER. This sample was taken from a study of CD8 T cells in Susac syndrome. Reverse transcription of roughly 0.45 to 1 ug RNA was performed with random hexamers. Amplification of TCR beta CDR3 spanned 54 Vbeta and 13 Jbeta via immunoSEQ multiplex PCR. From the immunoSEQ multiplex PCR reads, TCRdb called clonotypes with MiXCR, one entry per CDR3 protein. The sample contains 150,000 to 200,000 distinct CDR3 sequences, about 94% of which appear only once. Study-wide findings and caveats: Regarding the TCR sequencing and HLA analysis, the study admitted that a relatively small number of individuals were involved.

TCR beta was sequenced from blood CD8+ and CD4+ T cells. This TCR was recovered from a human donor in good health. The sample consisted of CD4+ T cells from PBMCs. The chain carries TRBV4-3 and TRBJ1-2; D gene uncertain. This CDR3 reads CASSQERTNYGYTF. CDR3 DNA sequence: TGCGCCAGCAGCCAAGAACGGACCAACTATGGCTACACCTTC.